This TCR beta chain was obtained from a study of metastatic and nonmetastatic thyroid tumors. Overall study: Across blood and tumor or nodule tissue, repertoires from malignant and benign thyroid patients were compared with one another.

This clone was seen repeatedly, ten times or more. Its antigen remains unidentified. Other nucleotide sequences in the sample specify the same CDR3. How the authors handled the data: Clinicopathological groups supplied CDR3 differences that were used to build a distant-metastasis classifier for papillary thyroid cancer. TCRdb re-called the PCR reads with MiXCR. For this entry, the V and J calls and clone size follow TCRdb and not the study's own pipeline. The table has 53,000 or so clones, 20% to 25% seen once. Study observations and caveats: Across blood and tumor, TCR beta diversity in malignant thyroid tumors was reportedly significantly higher than in benign nodules.

This CDR3 contains 18 residues. Per the germline V gene, CDR1 is MNHEY and CDR2 is SVGEGT. V dropped 0 bases and J dropped 0; count of bases not matched to a gene: 6. Thyroid surgery was preceded by no treatment in any patient. This TCR was sampled from a female donor with papillary thyroid cancer or a benign thyroid nodule (not recorded which). Some clones in this sample may be carry-over from other donors' samples. Specimen: blood. The rearrangement links TRBV6-2 or TRBV6-3 to TRBJ2-2, with 8 bases that match TRBD1. CDR3: CASSYSLGQGTNTGELFF. The CDR3 DNA reads as TGTGCCAGCAGTTACTCCCTAGGACAGGGAACGAACACCGGGGAGCTGTTTTTT.